The 20 T cell receptor beta chains reported below all come from one sample, sequenced in a study of blood T cell repertoires in COVID-19 (dated by TCRdb to about 2020). Library construction relied on the immunoSEQ multiplex PCR assay. In TCRdb, the immuneACCESS table is reduced to in-frame sequences with V and J assigned. These tables do not hold every clone; where another copy was compared, an unresolved V gene accounts for under half, and the others remain unexplained. For this sample there are 37,000 or so clones; 88% appear just once. The biggest ten clones account for about an eighth of the sample. The sample was peripheral blood. The receptors originated from a man aged 55 to 70 with active COVID-19.

The chain links TRBV18 to TRBJ2-7; D may be TRBD2 (6 bases). Trimming shortened V by 3 bases and J by 4 bases, and 10 bases separated the two germline ends. The CDR3 covers 13 residues. Germline CDR1 and CDR2: KGHSH and LQKENI. The CDR3 coding sequence is TGTGCCAGCTCACCCCCGGGACTTTACGAGCAGTACTTC. It encodes CASSPPGLYEQYF.

The chain couples TRBV5-4 to TRBJ2-1, with 9 bases that match TRBD1. V was clipped by 3 bases and J by 3 bases; unmatched bases: 4. The CDR3 totals 15 residues. Germline V gene data show CDR1 as SGHNT and CDR2 as YYREEE (reference sequence). CDR3 region: CASSSPGQGYNEQFF. CDR3 in DNA: TGTGCCAGCAGCTCACCGGGACAGGGCTACAATGAGCAGTTCTTC.

This chain uses TRBV18 with TRBJ2-2; 8 bases are a match to TRBD1. J lost 3 bases, V lost 3 bases, and 6 bases had no gene match. This CDR3 has 16 residues. Germline V gene lookup returns CDR1 KGHSH and CDR2 LQKENI. This CDR3 reads CASSPRGQADTGELFF. The CDR3, as DNA: TGTGCCAGCTCACCCCGGGGACAGGCGGACACCGGGGAGCTGTTTTTT. The full variable domain, in which reference TRBV18 and TRBJ2-2 provide the parts outside the CDR3, is NAGVMQNPRHLVRRRGQEARLRCSPMKGHSHVYWYRQLPEEGLKFMVYLQKENIIDESGMPKERFSAEFPKEGPSILRIQQVVRGDSAAYFCASSPRGQADTGELFFGEGSRLTVL.

Only one count was recorded for this clone. The chain combines TRBV28 with TRBJ1-6, with D possibly TRBD1 on 6 matching bases. V was shortened by 6 bases and J by 10 bases, with 16 bases between the two germline ends. Germline lookup yields CDR1 MDHEN and CDR2 SYDVKM. There are 14 residues in the CDR3. As DNA, the CDR3 is TGTGCCAGCAGAGCGGGGGGGCTGAGGTCACCCCTCCACTTT. As protein: CASRAGGLRSPLHF. Combining the CDR3 with reference TRBV28 and TRBJ1-6 gives the whole variable domain DVKVTQSSRYLVKRTGEKVFLECVQDMDHENMFWYRQDPGLGLRLIYFSYDVKMKEKGDIPEGYSVSREKKERFSLILESASTNQTSMYLCASRAGGLRSPLHFGNGTRLTVT.

V gene TRBV11-2 combines with J gene TRBJ2-5; D is perhaps TRBD2 (5 bases). Germline V lookup: CDR1 SGHAT, CDR2 FQNNGV. CDR3 length: 13 amino acids. V was cut by 1 base and J by 4 bases, with 7 bases left in between. As DNA, the CDR3 is TGTGCCAGCAGCTTAGGGACTCGAGAGACCCAGTACTTC. Translated: CASSLGTRETQYF.

This chain joins TRBV19 and TRBJ1-2; no definite D call. This CDR3 comprises 12 residues. V was trimmed by 1 base and J by 7 bases, leaving 7 bases between them. Germline values: CDR1 LNHDA, CDR2 SQIVND (reference sequence). The CDR3 loop is CASSIAQSGYTF. The DNA of the CDR3 is TGTGCCAGTAGTATAGCGCAGTCTGGCTACACCTTC.

The chain employs TRBV9 and TRBJ2-5; 8 nucleotides line up with TRBD2. This CDR3 spans 18 amino acids. After removal of 7 bases from V and 5 bases from J, the junction contained 22 bases not matched to a gene. Germline values: CDR1 SGDLS, CDR2 YYNGEE. Here the CDR3 DNA reads TGTGCCAGCTGTTGCGGGACTAGAAATGAGGGTCCGTGGGAGACCCAGTACTTC. Translation gives CASCCGTRNEGPWETQYF.

This clone came up once. This chain connects TRBV9 to TRBJ2-1, with D possibly being TRBD2 (5 bases). The CDR3 totals 15 residues. Between the trimmed V and J ends, which lost 6 bases and 0 bases, there was a span of 13 bases. CDR1 SGDLS and CDR2 YYNGEE come from the germline V gene. CDR3 amino acids: CASTPSGSSYNEQFF. CDR3 nucleotide sequence: TGTGCCAGCACCCCAAGCGGCAGCTCCTACAATGAGCAGTTCTTC.

The V call is TRBV28, the J call TRBJ1-4; possibly TRBD1 for D (6 bases). The CDR3 has 15 amino acids. Trimming shortened V by 8 bases and J by 0 bases, and 13 bases separated the two germline ends. The V gene's germline CDR1 is MDHEN and CDR2 SYDVKM. The CDR3 region is CASRRQATTNEKLFF. Here the CDR3 DNA reads TGTGCCAGCCGTCGACAGGCTACAACTAATGAAAAACTGTTTTTT.

There are a few counts of this clone. V and J are TRBV3-1 (or the pseudogene TRBV3-2) and TRBJ1-1, with D possibly TRBD1 on 6 matching bases. CDR1 and CDR2 (germline): LGHDT, YNNKEL (reference sequence). V was trimmed by 4 bases and J by 1 base, leaving 10 bases between them. The CDR3 has 14 amino acids. CDR3 coding DNA: TGTGCCAGCAGCCCGCAGGGACAGAACACTGAAGCTTTCTTT. Its translation: CASSPQGQNTEAFF.

By its share, this clone is medium-sized (0.01 to 0.1%). This rearrangement joins TRBV29-1 to TRBJ2-5; D is undetermined. The germline CDR1 and CDR2 sequences are SQVTM and ANQGSEA. V was cut by 7 bases and J by 6 bases, with 18 bases left in between. There are 13 residues in the CDR3. CDR3 sequence reads: CSADPLVLKTQYF. The CDR3 DNA reads TGCAGCGCTGACCCCCTAGTTCTAAAGACCCAGTACTTC.

In nucleotides, the CDR3 is TGTGCCAGCAGTCGACTAGCGGGAGGGCCGGGAAATGAGCAGTTCTTC. Its translation: CASSRLAGGPGNEQFF. This chain uses TRBV3-1 (or the pseudogene TRBV3-2) with TRBJ2-1; 14 nucleotides agree with TRBD2. Germline V gene data show CDR1 as LGHDT and CDR2 as YNNKEL (reference sequence). With 6 bases clipped from V and 7 bases from J, the junction kept 8 bases outside the gene matches. The CDR3 is 16 amino acids.

The chain joins TRBV10-3 to TRBJ2-7; 9 bases line up with TRBD1. Germline CDR1 reads ENHRY; CDR2 reads SYGVKD. The CDR3 runs to 15 residues. The V and J ends lost 3 bases and 6 bases, in that order; junction bases with no gene match: 9. In DNA form, the CDR3 reads TGTGCCATCAGTGACGCCGGGACAGGGTCGTCCGAGCAGTACTTC. Amino acid sequence: CAISDAGTGSSEQYF.

This chain links TRBV19 with TRBJ2-7; TRBD1 matches 11 bases. The germline V gene has CDR1 LNHDA and CDR2 SQIVND (reference sequence). V trimming: 3 bases; J trimming: 1 base; junction bases outside the gene matches: 2. This CDR3 has 15 residues. Here the CDR3 reads CASSIGTGGSYEQYF. The CDR3 nucleotides are TGTGCCAGTAGTATTGGGACAGGGGGGTCCTACGAGCAGTACTTC.

The genes are TRBV10-3 and TRBJ2-7; maybe TRBD2 (6 bases). The germline V and J ends were trimmed by 4 bases and 6 bases, with 13 bases remaining between them. Germline loops: CDR1 ENHRY, CDR2 SYGVKD. CDR3 length: 13 residues. The CDR3 sequence is CAISATRDSEQYF. The CDR3 nucleotides read TGTGCCATCAGTGCGACTAGGGATTCCGAGCAGTACTTC.

V and J are TRBV11-2 and TRBJ2-2; D unclear. The CDR3 contains 11 residues. Trimming left V 5 bases short and J 8 bases short, with 6 bases between. Per the germline V gene, CDR1 is SGHAT and CDR2 is FQNNGV. For the CDR3, the DNA is TGTGCCAGCAGCCTCCGGGGGGAGCTGTTTTTT. It codes for CASSLRGELFF.

The gene calls are TRBV2 and TRBJ2-3, with D possibly TRBD2 on 6 matching bases. The germline V gene has CDR1 SNHLY and CDR2 FYNNEI. The CDR3 is 13 amino acids. With 4 bases removed from V and 4 bases from J, the gap between germline ends came to 9 bases. CDR3 DNA: TGTGCCAGCAGTGTGGAGGGGTCAGATACGCAGTATTTT. Translation gives CASSVEGSDTQYF.

This chain connects TRBV7-2 to TRBJ2-1, with TRBD1 identical over 7 bases. This CDR3 is built from 14 residues. J lost 5 bases, V lost 5 bases, and 6 bases had no gene match. Germline CDR1 is SGHTA and CDR2 is FQGNSA. CDR3 residues: CASSHTGVHNEQFF. The CDR3 DNA reads TGTGCCAGCAGCCATACAGGGGTCCACAATGAGCAGTTCTTC.

This chain links TRBV4-1 with TRBJ2-1; the match to TRBD2 covers 7 bases. Trimming removed 4 bases from V and 3 bases from J; junction bases left unmatched: 12. Germline values: CDR1 MGHRA, CDR2 YSYEKL. This CDR3 spans 17 amino acids. As DNA, the CDR3 is TGCGCCAGCAGCCCCCGGCCTGGGCTAGCGGACTACAATGAGCAGTTCTTC. Its protein is CASSPRPGLADYNEQFF.

This rearrangement joins TRBV3-1 (or the pseudogene TRBV3-2) to TRBJ2-6, with D possibly being TRBD1 (6 bases). This CDR3 has 17 amino acids. V was shortened by 4 bases and J by 0 bases, with 13 bases between the two germline ends. CDR1 is LGHDT, CDR2 YNNKEL, per germline (reference sequence). The CDR3 sequence: CASSPRTASSGANVLTF. The CDR3 DNA reads TGTGCCAGCAGCCCCCGGACAGCCAGCTCTGGGGCCAACGTCCTGACTTTC.